These 18 T cell receptor beta chains were sequenced from one sample in a study of CD8+ T cells in alopecia areata. Extraction of RNA preceded its reverse transcription into cDNA, which served as the sequencing template. Sequencing was performed with immunoSEQ multiplex PCR; in TCRdb, only in-frame clones are kept and a portion is missing. The repertoire holds 150,000 to 200,000 clones, 58% seen once, with approximately 16% in the top ten. The treatment was: oral pan-JAK inhibitor, 5-10 mg twice daily. The source material was CD4+ T cells sorted from blood, sampled at approximately week 56, from a patient treated with tofacitinib. Source of these receptors: a human donor with alopecia areata.

The gene calls are TRBV10-2 and TRBJ2-7; TRBD2 might be the D (6 bases). V shed 6 bases and J shed 6 bases, with 18 bases lying between them. Germline CDR1 WSHSY, CDR2 SAAADI. The CDR3 is 14 residues long. In nucleotides, the CDR3 is TGCGCCAGCAGAGTCCACCCGGGGGTGAGCGAGCAGTACTTC. It encodes CASRVHPGVSEQYF.

The chain couples TRBV11-3 to TRBJ2-5, with TRBD1 identical over 7 bases. V was pared by 5 bases and J by 1 base, with 7 bases of the junction left unmatched. This CDR3 has 15 residues. Germline CDR1 reads SGHNT; CDR2 reads YENEEA. CDR3 sequence reads: CASSAYTGVQETQYF. The DNA for the CDR3 is TGTGCCAGCAGCGCATACACAGGGGTCCAAGAGACCCAGTACTTC.

V usage is TRBV5-1 and J usage is TRBJ2-5; a possible D gene is TRBD2 (5 bases). Germline assignment: CDR1 SGHRS and CDR2 YFSETQ. The CDR3 runs to 18 residues. Trimming took off 1 base at V and 6 bases at J, with 25 bases between the two ends. Here the CDR3 reads CASSLSWAGSPTGKTQYF. In DNA form, the CDR3 reads TGCGCCAGCAGCTTGTCTTGGGCCGGGTCCCCCACGGGGAAGACCCAGTACTTC.

Concerning this clone: This specimen includes other DNA sequences encoding the same CDR3. The chain has TRBV5-1 and TRBJ2-5; perhaps TRBD1 as D (6 bases). Trimming removed 0 bases from V and 3 bases from J, with 6 bases in between. There are 13 residues in the CDR3. The V gene's germline CDR1 is SGHRS and CDR2 YFSETQ. The CDR3 is CASSLEGEETQYF. The CDR3 region has the DNA TGCGCCAGCAGCTTGGAGGGGGAAGAGACCCAGTACTTC.

A few counts support this clone. V is TRBV15 and J is TRBJ2-7, with TRBD1 matching 8 bases. Germline V lookup: CDR1 LNHNV, CDR2 YYDKDF (reference sequence). The CDR3 length is 15 residues. With V trimmed by 1 base and J by 4 bases, 6 bases remained unmatched. The CDR3 is CATSRVTGDLYEQYF. CDR3 DNA: TGTGCCACCAGCAGAGTGACAGGGGATCTATACGAGCAGTACTTC.

The gene calls are TRBV6-1 and TRBJ2-5, with a tentative D call TRBD1 (5 bases). The germline gives CDR1 MNHNS, CDR2 SASEGT. The CDR3 contains 13 residues. Between the trimmed V and J ends, which lost 5 bases and 4 bases, there was a span of 11 bases. The CDR3 region is CASSTRQIETQYF. CDR3 in DNA: TGTGCCAGCAGTACCAGACAGATAGAGACCCAGTACTTC.

Of note for this clone: Other DNA sequences within the sample encode an identical CDR3. J is TRBJ1-5 and V is TRBV30; D uncertain. The length of the CDR3 is 13 residues. V shed 2 bases and J shed 1 base, with 6 bases lying between them. Germline assignment: CDR1 GTSNPN and CDR2 SVGIG (reference sequence). The CDR3 DNA reads TGTGCCTGGAGTCTGGGAAGCAATCAGCCCCAGCATTTT. As protein: CAWSLGSNQPQHF.

The chain carries TRBV29-1 and TRBJ2-5; no clear D. This CDR3 has 15 residues. V gave up 7 bases and J gave up 0 bases, with 18 bases separating them. Germline V gene data show CDR1 as SQVTM and CDR2 as ANQGSEA. CDR3 residues: CSARYLSHYQETQYF. The CDR3 region has the DNA TGCAGCGCCCGCTACTTGAGCCATTACCAAGAGACCCAGTACTTC.

The V call is TRBV19, the J call TRBJ2-3; 7 bases are a match to TRBD1. The V and J ends lost 3 bases and 2 bases, in that order; junction bases with no gene match: 5. The CDR3 has 15 amino acids. Germline V gene lookup returns CDR1 LNHDA and CDR2 SQIVND (reference sequence). The CDR3 here is CASSIAGGYTDTQYF. For the CDR3, the DNA is TGTGCCAGTAGTATCGCAGGGGGATACACAGATACGCAGTATTTT.

This clone appeared once. This rearrangement joins TRBV5-1 to TRBJ2-7, with D possibly TRBD2 on 6 matching bases. Between the trimmed V and J ends, which lost 4 bases and 0 bases, there was a span of 11 bases. Germline V gene sequence: CDR1 SGHRS, CDR2 YFSETQ. The CDR3 runs to 14 residues. CDR3 region: CASSPVGGSYEQYF. DNA of the CDR3: TGCGCCAGCAGCCCGGTGGGGGGCTCCTACGAGCAGTACTTC. The full variable domain, with the rest looked up from reference TRBV5-1 and TRBJ2-7, is KAGVTQTPRYLIKTRGQQVTLSCSPISGHRSVSWYQQTPGQGLQFLFEYFSETQRNKGNFPGRFSGRQFSNSRSEMNVSTLELGDSALYLCASSPVGGSYEQYFGPGTRLTVT.

The sample holds a few counts of this clone. The chain combines TRBV4-2 with TRBJ2-5; D not certain. The CDR3 contains 14 residues. CDR1 and CDR2 from the germline V gene are LGHNA and YNFKEQ. The ends were cut back, 0 bases at V and 4 bases at J, with 9 bases in the middle. The CDR3 sequence: CASSQDRSVETQYF. In DNA form, the CDR3 reads TGTGCCAGCAGCCAAGATCGGAGCGTAGAGACCCAGTACTTC.

The chain has TRBV10-3 and TRBJ1-5, with TRBD1 as a possible D gene (5 bases). The CDR3 loop spans 15 amino acids. V was clipped by 3 bases and J by 3 bases, with 12 bases between them. Germline-derived CDR1 and CDR2 are ENHRY and SYGVKD. The CDR3 region is CAISDPRGVNQPQHF. CDR3 nucleotide sequence: TGTGCCATCAGTGACCCACGGGGGGTCAATCAGCCCCAGCATTTT.

The chain recombines TRBV6-6 with TRBJ2-4; TRBD1 aligns across 11 bases. V gave up 5 bases and J gave up 9 bases; unmatched junction bases: 6. There are 14 residues in the CDR3. Per the germline V gene, CDR1 is MNHNY and CDR2 is SVGAGI (reference sequence). In DNA, the CDR3 is TGTGCCAGCAGTCACGGACAGGGGGCGGGCATTCAGTACTTC. Its translation is CASSHGQGAGIQYF.

The sample holds many counts of this clone. The V and J genes are TRBV19 and TRBJ2-5; TRBD2 matches at 10 bases. Germline CDR1 LNHDA, CDR2 SQIVND (reference sequence). The junction had 0 bases not matched to a gene; V was cut back by 4 bases and J by 1 base. This CDR3 is 14 amino acids long. This chain's CDR3 is CASSRTSGQETQYF. For the CDR3, the DNA is TGTGCCAGTAGTAGGACTAGCGGCCAAGAGACCCAGTACTTC.

This clone was observed a few times. V and J are TRBV28 and TRBJ2-1; 10 bases are shared with TRBD2. The CDR3 runs to 13 residues. Germline CDR1 is MDHEN and CDR2 is SYDVKM. After removal of 5 bases from V and 13 bases from J, the junction contained 8 bases not matched to a gene. For the CDR3, the DNA is TGTGCCAGCAGTGGGGCTGAGCGGGGGGGCCAGTTCTTC. This translates into CASSGAERGGQFF.

The chain uses TRBV10-3 and TRBJ1-1; the D is unclear. The CDR3 runs to 12 residues. Germline V gene sequence: CDR1 ENHRY, CDR2 SYGVKD. Trimming left V 4 bases short and J 1 base short, with 4 bases between. CDR3 bases: TGTGCCATCAGTGGAGCGAACACTGAAGCTTTCTTT. Encoded protein: CAISGANTEAFF.

The chain has TRBV7-9 and TRBJ1-6; unclear D gene. V was pared by 1 base and J by 7 bases, with 5 bases between. This CDR3 has 13 amino acids. Per germline, CDR1 SEHNR and CDR2 FQNEAQ (reference sequence). CDR3 bases: TGTGCCAGCAGCTTAGAGGCGAATTCACCCCTCCACTTT. It yields the protein CASSLEANSPLHF.

The V gene is TRBV7-8, the J gene TRBJ2-7; TRBD1 matches 10 bases. The CDR3 length is 15 residues. CDR1 is SGHVS, CDR2 FQNEAQ, per germline. V gave up 5 bases and J gave up 3 bases; unmatched junction bases: 7. CDR3 DNA sequence: TGTGCCAGCAGCACCCGGACAGGGGGGATCTACGAGCAGTACTTC. Translation gives CASSTRTGGIYEQYF.